What follows is one TCR beta chain and its context. These data belong to a study of shared clonotypes between healthy human individuals. From germline, CDR1 is SGHRS and CDR2 YFSETQ. Trimming took off 6 bases at V and 0 bases at J, with 12 bases between the two ends. There are 14 residues in the CDR3. The repertoire was sequenced with immunoSEQ multiplex PCR; TCRdb's copy has only in-frame clones and lacks some. This table has 800,000 to 1,200,000 clones, 78% appearing once. This chain links TRBV5-1 with TRBJ1-1; possibly TRBD1 for D (5 bases). This clonotype originated in a man younger than 35 in good health. Some clones in this sample may be carry-over from other donors' samples. Specimen: memory CD4+ T cells from PBMCs. As to subset: CD45RA-negative fraction. The CDR3 is CASKGNYMNTEAFF. The CDR3, as DNA: TGCGCCAGCAAGGGGAACTACATGAACACTGAAGCTTTCTTT.